A selection of T cell receptor beta chains follows, all from one sample in a study of cytomegalovirus exposure and HLA in healthy donors. Repertoires were generated with immunoSEQ multiplex PCR, while TCRdb's copy carries only in-frame clones and drops some. The table shows 180,000 or so clones, with over 70% occurring only once. The sample consisted of PBMCs. The receptors derive from a woman in her fifties or sixties in good health and CMV-seropositive. CDR3s leave out the opening cysteine and the closing phenylalanine or tryptophan. Clone size, where shown, is once, few, many, or a class for clones that have expanded.

V gene	J gene	clone size	CDR3 protein
TRBV7-9	TRBJ1-2	NA	ASSDGDSSYSRYGYT
TRBV2	TRBJ2-3	NA	ASSDGWRASTDTQY
TRBV29-1	TRBJ2-5	NA	SVQGQIGPETQY
TRBV5-1	TRBJ2-5	NA	ASSLDPTGEQY
TRBV7-3	TRBJ2-2	NA	ASSLAQNTGELF
TRBV4-2	TRBJ2-7	once	ASSLWPLYEQY
TRBV28	TRBJ1-2	NA	ASSLWGQGVGGYT
TRBV19	TRBJ2-2	few	ASSTTGGTGELF
TRBV19	TRBJ2-7	NA	ASSIRLADYSEQY
TRBV9	TRBJ2-4	NA	ASSVTGLAGDLAKNIQY
TRBV5-1	TRBJ2-1	NA	ASSSFGTFEQF
TRBV5-6	TRBJ1-1	NA	ASSLSGWKAF
TRBV7-2	TRBJ2-7	NA	ASKLTGALPPYEQY
TRBV5-4	TRBJ2-7	few	ASSPMDRESEQY
TRBV7-2	TRBJ2-5	NA	ASSLVRTSGGTQETQY
TRBV7-6	TRBJ2-7	NA	ASSLRTGSYEQY
TRBV5-1	TRBJ2-3	NA	ASSLATSLTDTQY
TRBV27	TRBJ1-3	NA	ATSDMGASGNTIY
TRBV6-1	TRBJ2-7	NA	ASSEADFSPYEQY
TRBV19	NA	NA	ASSLRTGGIYEQY
TRBV5-1	TRBJ2-5	NA	ASSLGASGGQETQY
TRBV27	TRBJ2-2	NA	ASRHQTNTGELF
TRBV27	TRBJ2-1	NA	ASSHSSRLAGEWSSYNEQF
TRBV4-2	TRBJ2-1	NA	ASSPGTGFYNEQF
TRBV4-3	TRBJ1-2	NA	ASSQDLGDRVRGYT
TRBV5-6	TRBJ2-6	NA	ASSVWASGANVLT
TRBV30	TRBJ2-2	few	AWSVRKGRTGELF
TRBV11-2	TRBJ2-7	NA	ASSTRGYEQY
TRBV19	TRBJ2-7	NA	ASSSPTGSSYEQY
TRBV19	TRBJ1-5	NA	ASSISSGRVEKPQH
TRBV7-9	TRBJ1-1	NA	SSTPYLDSATEAF
TRBV19	TRBJ1-4	NA	ASSLPHRGSGEKLF
TRBV5-6	TRBJ2-3	NA	ASSLVLAGTTDTQY
TRBV28	TRBJ2-6	NA	ASSLVGSGANGLT
TRBV6-5	TRBJ2-7	NA	ASGTGLYEQY
TRBV6-5	TRBJ1-5	once	ASSQINQPQH
TRBV10-3	TRBJ2-6	NA	AIRATGGPSSSGANVLT
TRBV7-6	TRBJ1-4	NA	ASSLRTGGAAEKLF
TRBV7-9	TRBJ2-7	once	ASSLSGQGAGEQY
TRBV28	TRBJ2-7	NA	ASRPSGTAYEQY
TRBV5-1	TRBJ2-5	NA	ASSLGAEETQY
TRBV11-2	TRBJ2-3	once	ASSLRLAGQPDTQY
TRBV7-2	TRBJ2-3	NA	ASSPNSGGDPNTQY
TRBV7-9	TRBJ2-7	many	ASSPPASGGSEQY
TRBV28	TRBJ1-5	few	ASSYRQGGPQH
TRBV28	NA	few	ASSPLAGGHEQY
TRBV5-8	TRBJ1-5	NA	ASTLGGGGSNQPQH
TRBV28	TRBJ2-7	NA	ASSPSGTGQYEQY
TRBV7-8	TRBJ2-2	once	ASSPRTSGVGGELF
TRBV5-1	NA	NA	ASSLVRGHEQY
TRBV30	TRBJ1-4	NA	AWTQTGRGKLF
TRBV28	TRBJ1-2	few	ASSLPQGAGGYT
TRBV5-1	TRBJ1-2	NA	ASSSGGTNYGYT
TRBV6-6	TRBJ1-3	NA	ASSYTAAGNTIY